This T cell receptor beta chain comes out of a study of cytomegalovirus exposure and HLA in healthy donors. Study results and caveats: Accurate HLA-A and HLA-B prediction from TCR beta sequences was reported for most subjects.

On this clone: The antigen remains undetermined.

The junction had 4 bases not matched to a gene; V was cut back by 8 bases and J by 2 bases. Germline values: CDR1 KGHSH, CDR2 LQKENI. The CDR3 covers 13 residues. The study ran its PCR with 60 Vbeta and 13 Jbeta primers. The data were produced by immunoSEQ multiplex PCR, yet TCRdb's version contains in-frame clones alone and is incomplete. This table has 160,000 or so clones, around 78% appearing once. Sequenced material: PBMCs. The sequence came from a man between 35 and 55 years old in good health and CMV-seronegative. This chain links TRBV18 with TRBJ2-5; 8 nucleotides match TRBD2. CDR3 sequence (DNA): TGTGCCAGCATAGCGGGGACGCAAGAGACCCAGTACTTC. Protein sequence: CASIAGTQETQYF.